The clone carrying this TCR beta chain showed up many times. Its antigen is unidentified. The time point here: newly diagnosed GD, antithyroid drugs for less than 3 months. PBMC-derived RNA was used for the TCR library. These data come from a study of regulatory T cells in long-lasting Graves disease. Study-wide background: Freshly diagnosed Graves' patients had used antithyroid drugs for under 3 months. Study-level findings and limits: Among samples with persistent disease, TRBV28, TRBJ1-2 and TRBJ2-5 were favored.

V gave up 1 base and J gave up 1 base, with 5 bases separating them. Germline V CDR1 and CDR2: SEHNR, FQNEAQ (reference sequence). This CDR3 spans 14 amino acids. Libraries of TCR beta came from iRepertoire HTBI primers plus Arm-PCR of CDR3 regions. A single record per CDR3 protein comes from TCRdb applying MiXCR to the multiplex PCR reads. The sample lists a few hundred thousand distinct CDR3 sequences, 16% seen once, with roughly 29% in the top ten. These data are also associated with another study on T cells in Graves' hyperthyroidism and ophthalmopathy. In that study: TCR CDR3 regions were first amplified by RT-PCR with HTBI primers. Most expanded thyroid clonotypes above 0.001 recurred in blood.

The sequencing used peripheral blood mononuclear cells (PBMCs), collected at new diagnosis, from a patient treated with antithyroid drugs. The chain uses TRBV7-9 and TRBJ2-1; D gene uncertain. This receptor was taken from a man aged 35 to 55 with Graves disease. The CDR3 region has the DNA TGTGCCAGCAGCTTAGGAATTTCCTACAATGAGCAGTTCTTC. Its protein product is CASSLGISYNEQFF.